This T cell receptor (beta chain) was captured in a study of T cell responses to AZD1222 COVID-19 vaccine. Turning to the study itself: The analysis combined second doses at about 4 or about 12 weeks.

This table comes from immunoSEQ multiplex PCR, and its TCRdb copy is limited to in-frame clones, with some not included. The repertoire consists of about 140,000 clones, with 70% to 90% occurring once and the leading ten covering under 3.5%. Overall study findings and caveats: White British ancestry dominated among donors, who included more females, and clonal diversity was possibly underestimated. Baseline serology detected seropositivity in only six or seven AZD1222 recipients. There were repertoire samples only from the period after the peak T cell response.

The sample holds one count of this clone. What it binds is unknown. Trimming cost V 1 base and J 5 bases, with 11 bases left between them. This CDR3 has 14 residues. Germline-derived CDR1 and CDR2 are SNHLY and FYNNEI. The sequences come from peripheral blood, collected on day 0 of AZD1222 vaccination. This receptor was taken from an adult in good health. The genes are TRBV2 and TRBJ1-1, with D unresolved. CDR3 nucleotide sequence: TGTGCCAGCAGTGAAGTACACCCCGGGACTGAAGCTTTCTTT. Amino acids: CASSEVHPGTEAFF.